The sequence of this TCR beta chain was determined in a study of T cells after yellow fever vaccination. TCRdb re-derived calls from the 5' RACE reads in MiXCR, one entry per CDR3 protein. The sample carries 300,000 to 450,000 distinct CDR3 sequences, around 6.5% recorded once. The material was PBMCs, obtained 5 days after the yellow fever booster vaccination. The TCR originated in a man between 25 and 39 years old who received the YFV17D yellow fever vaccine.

CDR3 residues: CASSLLDSGSGTDTQYF. CDR3 bases: TGTGCCAGCAGTTTATTAGATAGCGGGAGTGGCACAGATACGCAGTATTTT. The J gene is TRBJ2-3, the V gene TRBV28; 9 bases line up with TRBD2. Germline-derived CDR1 and CDR2 are MDHEN and SYDVKM. With V trimmed by 1 base and J by 1 base, 6 bases remained unmatched. The CDR3 loop spans 17 amino acids.